The present T cell receptor (beta chain) was sequenced within a study of CD4 T cells in relation to SARS-CoV-2 and coronaviruses. Study in general: After 10 to 11 days of antigen culture, PBMC TCR beta CDR3s were sequenced. The HLA restriction of the shared crossreactive spike epitopes was mapped.

As to this clone: Its antigen remains unidentified.

Unexposed donor CD4+ T cells date from 2011-2018, before the COVID-19 pandemic. Isolation of CD4+ T cells took place after roughly nine days in culture. Unexposed-donor CD4+ T cells were probed with SARS-CoV-2 S/N and four cold-coronavirus spikes, cells permitting. The CDR3 runs to 13 residues. CDR1 is SGHRS, CDR2 YFSETQ, per germline. V dropped 4 bases and J dropped 2 bases, with 9 bases sitting between them. Data came from immunoSEQ multiplex PCR; TCRdb stores just in-frame clones and leaves some out. This sample yields around 20,000 clones, of which 65% to 80% are seen a single time; around 30% belongs to the top ten.

The sequence was collected from a human donor in good health. Sequencing input: CD4+ T cells from PBMCs, cultured in vitro. The J gene is TRBJ1-1, the V gene TRBV5-1; D is undetermined. The CDR3 sequence: CASSRIGNTEAFF. The CDR3 DNA follows: TGCGCCAGCAGCCGGATCGGAAACACTGAAGCTTTCTTT.